This TCR beta chain was profiled in a study of cytomegalovirus exposure and HLA in healthy donors. Points on this clone: Its antigen is still unknown.

V lost 2 bases, J lost 3 bases, and 9 bases stayed unmatched. Germline lookup yields CDR1 SQVTM and CDR2 ANQGSEA. The CDR3 loop spans 16 amino acids. The PCR made use of 60 Vbeta and 13 Jbeta primers. Clones were sequenced by immunoSEQ multiplex PCR, and TCRdb holds only the in-frame ones, with some missing. The sample yields around 150,000 clones, approximately 73% seen once. Healthy bone marrow donors made up the donor group. General study results and limits: Investigators reported 150 to 200 TCR beta chains as tied to cytomegalovirus. In a later analysis, HLA-associated beta chains showed higher expansion and lower generation probabilities than comparable chains. Being productive about 90% or about 30% of the time was typical of most TCR beta V segments in an earlier analysis.

The TCR sequence derives from a man aged 50 to 59 in good health and CMV-seronegative. Input material: PBMCs. This chain uses TRBV29-1 with TRBJ2-3, with 9 bases matching TRBD1. Here the CDR3 reads CSVEKLLGQGTDTQYF. The CDR3 region has the DNA TGCAGCGTTGAAAAGCTATTAGGACAGGGGACAGATACGCAGTATTTT.